These 11 T cell receptor beta chains came from one sample sequenced in a study of early T cells in non-severe SARS-CoV-2 infection. TCRdb independently ran MiXCR on the 5' RACE reads; one entry per CDR3 protein. There are some 80,000 distinct CDR3 sequences in the sample; about 10% occur only once, and roughly 8% lies in the top ten. The source material was whole blood, sampled at baseline. The receptors stem from an adult who was a healthcare worker with PCR-confirmed SARS-CoV-2 infection or an uninfected control (not recorded which).

This clonotype appeared many times. V usage is TRBV12-3 or TRBV12-4 and J usage is TRBJ2-3, with no clear D. This CDR3 is 15 amino acids long. Trimming left V 3 bases short and J 0 bases short, with 10 bases between. The CDR3 loop is CASSLSDHSTDTQYF. CDR3 nucleotides: TGTGCCAGCAGTTTGTCCGACCACAGCACAGATACGCAGTATTTT.

The chain carries TRBV19 and TRBJ2-1; D might be TRBD2 (6 bases). This CDR3 spans 12 amino acids. Deletions cut 2 bases from V and 11 bases from J, with 10 bases between. Germline-derived CDR1 and CDR2 are LNHDA and SQIVND (reference sequence). In DNA form, the CDR3 reads TGTGCCAGTAGTATACAGGGAGGACAGCAGTTCTTC. It translates to CASSIQGGQQFF.

The V call is TRBV7-6, the J call TRBJ2-1; 7 nucleotides match TRBD1. The length of the CDR3 is 17 residues. V shed 0 bases, J shed 2 bases, and the junction held 7 bases outside the gene matches. Germline values: CDR1 SGHVS, CDR2 FNYEAQ. For the CDR3, the DNA is TGTGCCAGCAGCTTAGCGAGCGGCAGGGGGACCTACAATGAGCAGTTCTTC. This translates into CASSLASGRGTYNEQFF.

The genes are TRBV5-1 and TRBJ2-3, with unresolved D. Trimming took 1 base from V and 0 from J, leaving 6 bases between them. Per the germline V gene, CDR1 is SGHRS and CDR2 is YFSETQ. The CDR3 loop spans 14 amino acids. This CDR3 is CASSLWGSTDTQYF. In nucleotides, the CDR3 is TGCGCCAGCAGCTTGTGGGGAAGCACAGATACGCAGTATTTT.

This clonotype has only a few counts. The J gene is TRBJ2-1, the V gene TRBV20-1, with unresolved D. V lost 5 bases to trimming and J lost 5 bases, with 16 bases between them. Germline assignment: CDR1 DFQATT and CDR2 SNEGSKA (reference sequence). This CDR3 region has 14 residues. CDR3 in DNA: TGCAGTGCTGGACGCGAAGCTGCAAACAATGAGCAGTTCTTC. This codes for CSAGREAANNEQFF.

The chain carries TRBV24-1 and TRBJ2-3; TRBD1 aligns across 10 bases. Trimming cost V 3 bases and J 3 bases; bases outside gene matches: 5. CDR1 and CDR2 from the germline V gene are KGHDR and SFDVKD. This CDR3 comprises 16 residues. This CDR3 reads CATSDTGTGVTDTQYF. CDR3 DNA sequence: TGTGCCACCAGTGATACCGGGACAGGGGTGACAGATACGCAGTATTTT.

This clonotype occurred many times. This rearrangement joins TRBV30 to TRBJ2-7, with 7 bases identical to TRBD1. The V gene end was trimmed by 2 bases and the J gene end by 0 bases; junction bases not matched to a gene: 1. CDR3 length: 13 amino acids. Germline lookup yields CDR1 GTSNPN and CDR2 SVGIG (reference sequence). The CDR3 sequence: CAWSRDSSYEQYF. In nucleotides, the CDR3 is TGTGCCTGGAGTCGGGACAGCTCCTACGAGCAGTACTTC. The complete variable domain, with remaining parts taken from reference TRBV30 and TRBJ2-7, reads SQTIHQWPATLVQPVGSPLSLECTVEGTSNPNLYWYRQAAGRGLQLLFYSVGIGQISSEVPQNLSASRPQDRQFILSSKKLLLSDSGFYLCAWSRDSSYEQYFGPGTRLTVT.

This CDR3 reads CASSLGAGTSGRDEQFF. In DNA form, the CDR3 reads TGTGCCAGCAGCTTGGGTGCTGGGACTAGCGGGAGAGATGAGCAGTTCTTC. The rearrangement links TRBV7-9 to TRBJ2-1, with 14 bases lining up with TRBD2. The CDR3 is 17 amino acids. CDR1 is SEHNR and CDR2 is FQNEAQ in the germline V gene (reference sequence). V was clipped by 3 bases and J by 8 bases; unmatched bases: 9.

The gene calls are TRBV12-5 and TRBJ1-1; 8 bases are shared with TRBD1. Germline CDR1 LGHNT, CDR2 FRNRAP. With V trimmed by 6 bases and J by 2 bases, 5 bases remained unmatched. The CDR3 is made up of 14 amino acids. CDR3 amino acids: CASGLGQGNTEAFF. The CDR3 DNA sequence: TGTGCTAGTGGACTCGGACAGGGAAACACTGAAGCTTTCTTT.

V is TRBV2 and J is TRBJ1-3; D remains ambiguous. CDR1 and CDR2 (germline): SNHLY, FYNNEI. Trimming left V 5 bases short and J 4 bases short, with 12 bases between. The CDR3 runs to 14 residues. The CDR3 nucleotides read TGTGCCAGCAGTCAATTAGGCGGCGGAAACACCATATATTTT. Its protein product is CASSQLGGGNTIYF.

This clonotype has a count of ten or more. V and J are TRBV7-6 and TRBJ2-2; TRBD2 matches 8 bases. Trimming cost V 8 bases and J 6 bases; bases outside gene matches: 2. Germline V gene sequence: CDR1 SGHVS, CDR2 FNYEAQ. The CDR3 spans 12 residues. CDR3 DNA: TGTGCCAGCCGGGAGGGGTCCGGGGAGCTGTTTTTT. It specifies CASREGSGELFF.